A selection of T cell receptor beta chains follows, all from one sample in a study of T cells in localized non-small cell lung cancer. Produced via immunoSEQ multiplex PCR; TCRdb's table is partial and in-frame only. The sample has 23,000 or so clones; around 90% are singletons. The sequences come from peripheral blood, collected before any cancer treatment. These TCRs come from a man aged 40-75 years with stage I squamous cell lung carcinoma. The CDR3 runs from the conserved cysteine through the conserved F or W. The order of the fields is CDR3 DNA, CDR3 protein, V gene, D gene, clone size, J gene. The D gene is left open where the match is weak. Size is stated for part of the rows, as once, few or many counts, or as a class when the clone is expanded.

CDR3 DNA: TGTGCCAGCGGAACAGATACGCAGTATTTT
CDR3 protein: CASGTDTQYF
V gene: TRBV7-9
D gene: NA
clone size: once
J gene: TRBJ2-3

CDR3 DNA: TGTGCCAGCAGTTTCGGACAGGTTTGGGGTTCACCCCTCCACTTT
CDR3 protein: CASSFGQVWGSPLHF
V gene: TRBV28
D gene: TRBD1
clone size: medium-sized
J gene: TRBJ1-6

CDR3 DNA: TGTGCCAGCAGCTTAGATGGGCAGACAGTCTCTGGAAACACCATATATTTT
CDR3 protein: CASSLDGQTVSGNTIYF
V gene: TRBV11-2
D gene: NA
clone size: few
J gene: TRBJ1-3

CDR3 DNA: TGTGCCAGCAGTGAAAGTACGGCAGCCTACGAGCAGTACTTC
CDR3 protein: CASSESTAAYEQYF
V gene: TRBV2
D gene: NA
clone size: NA
J gene: TRBJ2-7

CDR3 DNA: TGTGCCAGTACTGGACAGGGCAATCAGCCCCAGCATTTT
CDR3 protein: CASTGQGNQPQHF
V gene: TRBV19
D gene: TRBD1
clone size: NA
J gene: TRBJ1-5

CDR3 DNA: TGTGCCAGCAGTTACGACAATAACCCACACTACGAGCAGTACTTC
CDR3 protein: CASSYDNNPHYEQYF
V gene: TRBV6-5
D gene: NA
clone size: NA
J gene: TRBJ2-7

CDR3 DNA: TGTGCCAGTAGTCCTAGCGGGGGGGCCTGGGGCACAGATACGCAGTATTTT
CDR3 protein: CASSPSGGAWGTDTQYF
V gene: TRBV19
D gene: TRBD2
clone size: NA
J gene: TRBJ2-3

CDR3 DNA: TGTGCCAGCAGCTTTAGCAGGGATGGCTACACCTTC
CDR3 protein: CASSFSRDGYTF
V gene: TRBV5-6
D gene: NA
clone size: NA
J gene: TRBJ1-2

CDR3 DNA: TGCGCCAGCAGCTTGGGATCGCCTAGCGGGCACCGCGGGGATACGCAGTATTTT
CDR3 protein: CASSLGSPSGHRGDTQYF
V gene: TRBV5-1
D gene: TRBD2
clone size: NA
J gene: TRBJ2-3

CDR3 DNA: TGTGCCAGCAGTGTTGCCAGCGGGGGGGCCTACGAGCAGTACTTC
CDR3 protein: CASSVASGGAYEQYF
V gene: TRBV6-4
D gene: TRBD2
clone size: NA
J gene: TRBJ2-7

CDR3 DNA: TGTGCCAGCAGTCCGGGACCAAACAATGAGCAGTTCTTC
CDR3 protein: CASSPGPNNEQFF
V gene: TRBV27
D gene: NA
clone size: NA
J gene: TRBJ2-1

CDR3 DNA: TGTGCCTGGAGACTAGCCAGCACAGATACGCAGTATTTT
CDR3 protein: CAWRLASTDTQYF
V gene: TRBV30
D gene: NA
clone size: NA
J gene: TRBJ2-3

CDR3 DNA: TGTGCCAGCAGCTCGGGACTAGCGGGGGGCACCGGGGAGCTGTTTTTT
CDR3 protein: CASSSGLAGGTGELFF
V gene: TRBV7-8
D gene: TRBD2
clone size: NA
J gene: TRBJ2-2

CDR3 DNA: TGTGCCAGTAGTTTTGGGACCGCTAATTATGGCTACACCTTC
CDR3 protein: CASSFGTANYGYTF
V gene: TRBV19
D gene: NA
clone size: once
J gene: TRBJ1-2

CDR3 DNA: TGTGCTAGTCAGGGGGGCTGGGGTTATAGCAATCAGCCCCAGCATTTT
CDR3 protein: CASQGGWGYSNQPQHF
V gene: TRBV12-5
D gene: TRBD1
clone size: NA
J gene: TRBJ1-5

CDR3 DNA: TGTGCCAGCTCACAACAGCTCGGTGATCAGCCCCAGCATTTT
CDR3 protein: CASSQQLGDQPQHF
V gene: TRBV18
D gene: NA
clone size: once
J gene: TRBJ1-5

CDR3 DNA: TGTGCCAGCAGGCAGGACAGGGACTACAATGAGCAGTTCTTC
CDR3 protein: CASRQDRDYNEQFF
V gene: TRBV7-2
D gene: TRBD1
clone size: NA
J gene: TRBJ2-1